This T cell receptor (beta chain) was retrieved from a study of T cell repertoires in cytomegalovirus infection. TCRdb reprocessed the reads via MiXCR and lists one record per CDR3 protein. The sample carries nearly 650,000 distinct CDR3 sequences, 20% to 25% recorded once. With 4 bases clipped from V and 2 bases from J, the junction kept 7 bases outside the gene matches. The CDR3 has 15 residues. The germline V gene has CDR1 SGHDN and CDR2 FVKESK. This clonotype was counted many times. Source material: CD8+ T cells from PBMCs. The chain carries TRBV14 and TRBJ2-5; 7 bases are a match to TRBD1. The clonotype was recovered from a human donor in good health (CMV status not recorded). Some clones in this sample may be carry-over from other donors' samples. The CDR3, as DNA: TGTGCCAGCAGCCCGGGGACAGCCATACAAGAGACCCAGTACTTC. Translating it yields CASSPGTAIQETQYF.